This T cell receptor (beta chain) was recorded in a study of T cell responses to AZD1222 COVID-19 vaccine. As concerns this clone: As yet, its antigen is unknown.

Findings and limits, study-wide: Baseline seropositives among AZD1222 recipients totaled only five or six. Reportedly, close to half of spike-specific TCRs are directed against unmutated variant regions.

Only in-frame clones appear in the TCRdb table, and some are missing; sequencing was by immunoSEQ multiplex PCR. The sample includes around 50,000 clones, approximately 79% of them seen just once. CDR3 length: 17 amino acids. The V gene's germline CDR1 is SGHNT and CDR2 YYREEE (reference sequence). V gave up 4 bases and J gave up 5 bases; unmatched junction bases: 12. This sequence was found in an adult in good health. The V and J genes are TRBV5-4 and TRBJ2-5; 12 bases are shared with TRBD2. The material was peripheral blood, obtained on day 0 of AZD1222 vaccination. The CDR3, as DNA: TGTGCCAGCAGCGACCGTTTACTAGCGGGAGGCGGTGAGACCCAGTACTTC. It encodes CASSDRLLAGGGETQYF.